This T cell receptor (beta chain) was found in a study of T cell repertoires in cytomegalovirus infection (dated 2019 in TCRdb). Looking at the study overall: Because public TCR beta signatures pointed to carriage of CMV infection together with the matching HLA type, the HLA type of each donor mattered for the analysis. Points the paper makes about the study in general: In the ex vivo response, HLA-C-restricted CMV-specific TCR beta clonotypes were dominant, and in two of eight donors the single most frequent clonotype came from this HLA-C-restricted group. In both this cohort and an independent cohort of some 370 donors, the cumulative frequency of public TCR beta family members distinguished carriers of CMV infection plus the relevant HLA type.

Sequencing used an Illumina HiSeq 1500. The public reads were reprocessed in TCRdb via fastp at Q25 and MiXCR, keeping in-frame beta chains. Each entry is one CDR3 protein sequence, shown with its most common DNA and genes. This sample holds around 740,000 distinct CDR3 sequences; 35% were observed only once. Together, the top ten hold under 3% of the sample. This clonotype was seen a handful of times. This receptor's antigen is unknown. No much larger clone is present one base from it, and per-base qualities are unavailable. The CDR1 and CDR2 encoded by the germline V gene (reference sequence) are SEHNR and FQNEAQ. The CDR3, cysteine through phenylalanine, is 11 amino acids long. The kept DNA is CDR3 alone, 33 bases in frame from the first base. Trimming costs V 0 bases and J 15 bases, and their ends lie 6 bases apart.

The TCR sequence derives from a human donor in good health (CMV status not recorded). Some clones in this sample may be carry-over from other donors' samples. This sequence uses TRBV7-9 and TRBJ1-6, with an unclear D gene assignment. Sequenced: PBMCs. CDR3 protein: CASSLADRLHF. The nucleotide sequence reads as follows: TGTGCCAGCAGCTTAGCTGACCGCCTCCACTTT.